What follows are 8 T cell receptor beta chains derived from one specimen sequenced in a study of T cell responses to AZD1222 COVID-19 vaccine. The protocol was immunoSEQ multiplex PCR, while the TCRdb copy is restricted to in-frame clones and leaves out a portion. The table includes more than 95,000 clones, over 70% detected once. Source: peripheral blood, taken on day 0 of AZD1222 vaccination. These receptor sequences come from an adult in good health.

The rearrangement joins TRBV7-6 to TRBJ2-5, with D maybe TRBD2 (5 bases). V was trimmed by 5 bases and J by 4 bases, leaving 14 bases between them. Germline V gene lookup returns CDR1 SGHVS and CDR2 FNYEAQ. The CDR3 loop spans 14 amino acids. Here the CDR3 reads CASSPRRAGETQYF. DNA of the CDR3: TGTGCCAGCAGCCCGCGAAGGGCGGGAGAGACCCAGTACTTC.

The rearrangement links TRBV19 to TRBJ2-3; unclear D gene. Trimming left V 3 bases short and J 5 bases short, with 9 bases between. Germline CDR1 is LNHDA and CDR2 is SQIVND (reference sequence). The CDR3 length is 13 residues. CDR3 amino acids: CASSIRAQDTQYF. The CDR3 DNA reads as TGTGCCAGTAGTATTCGAGCGCAAGATACGCAGTATTTT. The full variable domain, completed using reference TRBV19 and TRBJ2-3, is DGGITQSPKYLFRKEGQNVTLSCEQNLNHDAMYWYRQDPGQGLRLIYYSQIVNDFQKGDIAEGYSVSREKKESFPLTVTSAQKNPTAFYLCASSIRAQDTQYFGPGTRLTVL.

The chain is built from TRBV5-1 and TRBJ2-2; D remains unclear. Germline CDR1 is SGHRS and CDR2 is YFSETQ. Trimming stripped 2 bases from V and 8 bases from J, with 16 bases between. This CDR3 is 15 amino acids long. The CDR3: CASSFERLQSGELFF. CDR3 coding DNA: TGCGCCAGCAGCTTCGAACGGCTGCAGAGTGGGGAGCTGTTTTTT.

The chain recombines TRBV9 with TRBJ2-7; 7 bases agree with TRBD1. Germline CDR1 SGDLS, CDR2 YYNGEE. V lost 4 bases, J lost 2 bases, and 6 bases stayed unmatched. CDR3 length: 14 amino acids. In DNA, the CDR3 is TGTGCCAGCAGCCTTCGGGACAGTCCCTACGAGCAGTACTTC. Its translation: CASSLRDSPYEQYF. Variable domain in full (rest from reference TRBV9 and TRBJ2-7): DSGVTQTPKHLITATGQRVTLRCSPRSGDLSVYWYQQSLDQGLQFLIQYYNGEERAKGNILERFSAQQFPDLHSELNLSSLELGDSALYFCASSLRDSPYEQYFGPGTRLTVT.

The CDR3 sequence is CAWSGQPNTEAFF. The DNA for the CDR3 is TGTGCCTGGAGTGGGCAGCCTAACACTGAAGCTTTCTTT. The chain uses TRBV30 and TRBJ1-1; D uncertain. Trimming shortened V by 1 base and J by 2 bases, and 8 bases separated the two germline ends. CDR1 is GTSNPN, CDR2 SVGIG, per germline (reference sequence). CDR3 length equals 13 residues.

The chain has TRBV28 and TRBJ2-7, with D perhaps TRBD2 (6 bases). V was pared by 7 bases and J by 3 bases, with 16 bases between. Germline CDR1 MDHEN, CDR2 SYDVKM. The CDR3 is 14 residues long. DNA for the CDR3: TGTGCCAGCACCTTATCGGGGGAGCTCTACGAGCAGTACTTC. Translating it yields CASTLSGELYEQYF.

The rearrangement uses TRBV6-2 or TRBV6-3 and TRBJ2-6; D is perhaps TRBD1 (6 bases). Trimming shortened V by 6 bases and J by 0 bases, and 18 bases separated the two germline ends. This CDR3 region has 18 residues. The V gene's germline CDR1 is MNHEY and CDR2 SVGEGT. The CDR3 is CASSITGQFPSGANVLTF. Written as DNA, the CDR3 is TGTGCCAGCAGCATAACGGGACAATTCCCCTCTGGGGCCAACGTCCTGACTTTC.

This chain links TRBV7-2 with TRBJ2-7, with D uncertain. The CDR3 totals 13 residues. Deletions cut 5 bases from V and 4 bases from J, with 12 bases between. Germline-derived CDR1 and CDR2 are SGHTA and FQGNSA. CDR3: CASSPGRGYEQYF. The CDR3 bases are TGTGCCAGCAGCCCGGGTCGAGGTTACGAGCAGTACTTC.